This record concerns one T cell receptor beta chain sequence. This receptor's antigen is unknown. Nothing much larger sits one base from this clone, and base qualities are not available. Library preparation employed the immunoSEQ multiplex PCR assay. TCRdb stores this immuneACCESS table with in-frame sequences only. Part of the clones is absent; in the studies checked, under half of the shortfall reflects unresolved V genes, and no reason is known for the rest. A total of around 82,000 clones appear in this sample, about 91% of them only once. The ten top clones hold about 7.1% of the sample. The CDR3, cysteine through phenylalanine, is 20 amino acids long. Of the read, only the CDR3 DNA is kept; its 60 bases are in frame from base 1. From the germline V gene, CDR1 is SGHTA and CDR2 is FQGTGA. V trim: 5 bases; J trim: 0 bases; unmatched bases: 13. This entry is derived from a study of control samples from healthy donors and cancer patients (dated by TCRdb to about 2020).

The V and J segments used are TRBV7-3 and TRBJ2-1, with TRBD2 matching 13 junction bases. The TCR sequence derives from a man between 50 and 59 years old in good health. The sequenced material came from blood. Here the CDR3 is given as CASSPGGTSGVLFSYNEQFF. The nucleotide sequence reads TGTGCCAGCAGCCCAGGAGGGACTAGCGGGGTCTTATTCTCCTACAATGAGCAGTTCTTC.